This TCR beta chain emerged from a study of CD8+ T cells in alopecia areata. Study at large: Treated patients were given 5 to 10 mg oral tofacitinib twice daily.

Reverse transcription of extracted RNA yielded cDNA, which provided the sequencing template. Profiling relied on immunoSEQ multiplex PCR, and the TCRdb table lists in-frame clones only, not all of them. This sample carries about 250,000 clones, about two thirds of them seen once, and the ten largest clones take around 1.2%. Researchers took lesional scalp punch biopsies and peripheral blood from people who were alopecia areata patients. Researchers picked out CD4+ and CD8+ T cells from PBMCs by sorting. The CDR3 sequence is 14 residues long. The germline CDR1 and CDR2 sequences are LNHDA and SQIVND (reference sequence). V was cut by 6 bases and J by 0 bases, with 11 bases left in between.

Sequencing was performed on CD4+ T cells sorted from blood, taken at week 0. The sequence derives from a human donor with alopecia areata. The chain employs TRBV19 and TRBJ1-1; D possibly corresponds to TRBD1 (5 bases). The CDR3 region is CASRQVGMNTEAFF. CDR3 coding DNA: TGTGCCAGTAGACAGGTTGGGATGAACACTGAAGCTTTCTTT.